This T cell receptor beta chain was found in a study of cytomegalovirus exposure and HLA in healthy donors. Study findings and constraints: Earlier analysis looked at TCR beta V segments, and most were productive about 90% or about 30% of the time. In vitro data verified a few CMV-associated chains as specific for CMV antigens. Most TCR sequences were uncommon, yet certain public TCRs appeared in many donors. Further analysis, carried out later, found HLA-associated TCR beta chains more clonally expanded than equally common other chains.

V dropped 3 bases and J dropped 2; count of bases not matched to a gene: 12. CDR3 length equals 17 residues. Germline V gene lookup returns CDR1 SGHKS and CDR2 YYEKEE (reference sequence). It was with 60 Vbeta and 13 Jbeta primers that the PCR ran. Sequencing was performed with immunoSEQ multiplex PCR; in TCRdb, only in-frame clones are kept and a portion is missing. There are 150,000 to 200,000 clones in the sample; approximately 80% occur only once, and around 5% lies in the top ten. As for this clone: What it recognizes is unknown.

The chain joins TRBV5-5 to TRBJ2-7; 9 bases match TRBD1. The origin of this receptor is a man aged 18 to 35 in good health and CMV-seronegative. The sample comprised PBMCs. The DNA of the CDR3 is TGTGCCAGCAGCTACACCTCCGGTGGGACAGGGCCCTACGAGCAGTACTTC. It codes for CASSYTSGGTGPYEQYF.